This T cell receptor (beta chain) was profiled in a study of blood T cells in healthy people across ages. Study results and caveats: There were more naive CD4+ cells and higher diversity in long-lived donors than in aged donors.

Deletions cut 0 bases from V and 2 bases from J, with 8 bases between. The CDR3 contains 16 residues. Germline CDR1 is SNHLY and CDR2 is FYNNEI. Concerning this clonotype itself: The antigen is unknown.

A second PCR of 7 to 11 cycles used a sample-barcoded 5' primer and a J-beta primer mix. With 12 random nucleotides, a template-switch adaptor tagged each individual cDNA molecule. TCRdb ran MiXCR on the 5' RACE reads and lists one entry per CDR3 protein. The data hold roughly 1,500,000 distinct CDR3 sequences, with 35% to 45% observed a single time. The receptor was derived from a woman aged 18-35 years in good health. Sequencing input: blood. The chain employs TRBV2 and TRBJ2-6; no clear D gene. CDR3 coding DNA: TGTGCCAGCAGTGAAGCACCCCGGGCTGGGGCCAACGTCCTGACTTTC. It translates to CASSEAPRAGANVLTF.